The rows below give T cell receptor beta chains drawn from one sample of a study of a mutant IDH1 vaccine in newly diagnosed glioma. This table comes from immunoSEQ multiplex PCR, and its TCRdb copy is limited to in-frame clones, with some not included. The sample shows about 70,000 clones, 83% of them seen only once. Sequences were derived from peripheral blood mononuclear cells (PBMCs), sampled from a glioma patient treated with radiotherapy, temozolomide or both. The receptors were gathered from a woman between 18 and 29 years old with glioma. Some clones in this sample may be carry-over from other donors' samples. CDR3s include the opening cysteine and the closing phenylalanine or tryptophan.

CASSAYGTVGEQYF,TRBJ2-7,TRBV7-8
CASKDRGRGEAFF,TRBJ1-1,TRBV6-5
CASSGDWEGNEAFF,TRBJ1-1,TRBV5-1
CASSVVGGGDTQYF,TRBJ2-3,TRBV9
CASSPRTSVAYEQYF,TRBJ2-7,TRBV6-1
CASSLRTSGRADTQYF,TRBJ2-3,TRBV5-6
CASSPQGDYGYTF,TRBJ1-2,TRBV5-1
CASSLGYDTGELFF,TRBJ2-2,TRBV7-9
CAISDPPQDRGTYEQYF,TRBJ2-7,TRBV10-3
CASSLGWGLNEQYF,TRBJ2-7,TRBV5-1
CAIRGQGDGYTF,TRBJ1-2,TRBV10-3
CASSPETGELFF,TRBJ2-2,TRBV9
CSVLRDEQYF,TRBJ2-7,TRBV29-1
CSSWVRGTTDTQYF,TRBJ2-3,TRBV29-1
CASATGTVNTEAFF,TRBJ1-1,TRBV25-1
CASSIGRINEKLFF,TRBJ1-4,TRBV19
CASSLETDSAEQYF,TRBJ2-7,TRBV11-1
CSATTSNRGIF,TRBJ1-1,TRBV20-1
CASRGDRGSQPQHF,TRBJ1-5,TRBV2
CASSPGGEANYGYTF,TRBJ1-2,TRBV18
CASSPVGRGDEKLFF,TRBJ1-4,TRBV5-6
CASSSPGAHGEQYF,TRBJ2-7,TRBV5-4
CASSTSTVMNTEAFF,TRBJ1-1,TRBV9
CSVLTGNTEAFF,TRBJ1-1,TRBV29-1
CASSLAGGQETQYF,TRBJ2-5,TRBV7-2
CASSVGLGQDNEQFF,TRBJ2-1,TRBV9
CASSSGALSYEQYF,TRBJ2-7,TRBV2
CASSLLRAGSYNEQFF,TRBJ2-1,TRBV7-9
CAISLGRAGNEQFF,TRBJ2-1,TRBV10-3
CASSQDWRDTDTQYF,TRBJ2-3,TRBV4-1
CASSLAGFKATEAFF,TRBJ1-1,TRBV7-2
CASSSSASSYEQYF,TRBJ2-7,TRBV7-9
CASSPEGDGNQPQHF,TRBJ1-5,TRBV5-1
CASSQARDPPGDTQYF,TRBJ2-3,TRBV4-2
CASSYSRLAYGNTIYF,TRBJ1-3,TRBV6-5
CASSSTGTLYNEQFF,TRBJ2-1,TRBV6-6
CASSPGLTLAKNIQYF,TRBJ2-4,TRBV19
CASRPGYSYEQYF,TRBJ2-7,TRBV7-9
CASSPSARNAYEQYF,TRBJ2-7,TRBV9
CATGTYEQYF,TRBJ2-7,TRBV6-1
CASSLGLAGGRTGELFF,TRBJ2-2,TRBV4-2
CASSLGQGNYGYTF,TRBJ1-2,TRBV5-1
CATSPGVSTEAFF,TRBJ1-1,TRBV15
CSVDGLAVRSSYNEQFF,TRBJ2-1,TRBV29-1
CASRRLRDRRSYEQYF,TRBJ2-7,TRBV10-1
CASSPAGGGVNTEAFF,TRBJ1-1,TRBV5-1
CASSLGGDGNTEAFF,TRBJ1-1,TRBV5-1
CASSAPSNRYGYTF,TRBJ1-2,TRBV7-9
CASSLEPRDREDYGYTF,TRBJ1-2,TRBV7-9
CASSEMNTEAFF,TRBJ1-1,TRBV25-1
CASSVVGGSTDTQYF,TRBJ2-3,TRBV9
CASSLWSGDEEEQFF,TRBJ2-1,TRBV5-1
CASSLGARNTEAFF,TRBJ1-1,TRBV5-8
CASITGGMNTEAFF,TRBJ1-1,TRBV19
CASSTGALSAFF,TRBJ1-1,TRBV6-5
CASSEFSGANTEAFF,TRBJ1-1,TRBV25-1
CASYPLGGTSTEAFF,TRBJ1-1,TRBV27
CASGRAALDGYTF,TRBJ1-2,TRBV12-5
CASSVGTGQGHEQYF,TRBJ2-7,TRBV19